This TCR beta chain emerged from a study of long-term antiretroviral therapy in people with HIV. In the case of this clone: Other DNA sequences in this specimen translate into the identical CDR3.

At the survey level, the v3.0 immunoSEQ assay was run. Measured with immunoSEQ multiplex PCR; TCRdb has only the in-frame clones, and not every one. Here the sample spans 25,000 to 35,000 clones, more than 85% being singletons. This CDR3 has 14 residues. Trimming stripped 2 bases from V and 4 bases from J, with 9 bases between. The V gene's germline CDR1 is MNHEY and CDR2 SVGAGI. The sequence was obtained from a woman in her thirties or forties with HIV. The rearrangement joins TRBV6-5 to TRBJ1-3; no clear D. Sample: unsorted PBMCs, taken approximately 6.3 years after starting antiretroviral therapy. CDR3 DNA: TGTGCCAGCAGTTACCCGGGTGCAGGAAACACCATATATTTT. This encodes CASSYPGAGNTIYF.